This T cell receptor (beta chain) was captured in a study of T cell clones after liver transplantation. As to this clone: Its target is not known.

Produced via immunoSEQ multiplex PCR; TCRdb's table is partial and in-frame only. The table shows about 120,000 clones, with 90% occurring only once. General study results and limits: A significant post-transplant drop in circulating graft-donor-reactive CD4 TCRbeta sequences occurred in most of the 8 subjects.

Thawed unstimulated PBMCs were FACS-sorted by CD3, CD4 and CD8 into two populations. Germline V gene sequence: CDR1 SGDLS, CDR2 YYNGEE. CDR3 length: 15 residues. V gave up 3 bases and J gave up 2 bases, with 12 bases separating them. The rearrangement uses TRBV9 and TRBJ2-1, with TRBD2 as a possible D gene (6 bases). Sequencing was performed on CD4+ T cells from blood, taken 12 months after liver transplant. The TCR comes from a human patient who received a liver transplant. Some T cells may possibly be graft donor cells. DNA of the CDR3: TGTGCCAGCAGCGCCGGTGGGAGGCCCTACAATGAGCAGTTCTTC. Protein product: CASSAGGRPYNEQFF.